What follows is one T cell receptor beta chain and its context. The entry originates in a study of cytomegalovirus exposure and HLA in healthy donors. 60 Vbeta and 13 Jbeta primers were used in PCR. Clones were read by immunoSEQ multiplex PCR, and TCRdb kept only the in-frame ones, dropping some. The sample shows around 180,000 clones, under 80% of them seen only once. What was sequenced was PBMCs. This sequence was found in a woman aged 45-65 years in good health and CMV-seropositive.

The CDR3 region is CASSWTGHGYTF. In DNA form, the CDR3 reads TGTGCCAGCAGCTGGACAGGTCATGGCTACACCTTC. The chain uses TRBV7-2 and TRBJ1-2; 7 bases align to TRBD1. J was trimmed by 6 bases and V by 4 bases; bases with no gene match: 2. The germline gives CDR1 SGHTA, CDR2 FQGNSA. CDR3 length equals 12 residues.